This TCR beta chain derives from a study of CD8 T cells in Susac syndrome. With random hexamers, 0.5 to 1 ug RNA was reverse transcribed. A single record per CDR3 protein comes from TCRdb applying MiXCR to the immunoSEQ multiplex PCR reads. The table shows a few hundred thousand distinct CDR3 sequences, with 93% occurring only once. The V and J ends lost 1 base and 4 bases, in that order; junction bases with no gene match: 5. The CDR3 covers 15 residues. CDR1 and CDR2 from the germline V gene are SGHNT and YYREEE (reference sequence). The receptor was isolated from a human donor with multiple sclerosis. The chain employs TRBV5-4 and TRBJ2-5, with 9 positions matching TRBD1. The specimen sequenced was CD4+ T cells from PBMCs. The CDR3 DNA follows: TGTGCCAGCAGCTTGTCGGGACAGGGTGGAGAGACCCAGTACTTC. This translates into CASSLSGQGGETQYF. Complete variable domain (other parts from reference TRBV5-4 and TRBJ2-5): ETGVTQSPTHLIKTRGQQVTLRCSSQSGHNTVSWYQQALGQGPQFIFQYYREEENGRGNFPPRFSGLQFPNYSSELNVNALELDDSALYLCASSLSGQGGETQYFGPGTRLLVL.